These 21 T cell receptor beta chains share one sample of origin, sequenced in a study of blood T cell repertoires in COVID-19. Measured with immunoSEQ multiplex PCR; TCRdb has only the in-frame clones, and not every one. The table lists more than 150,000 clones, 78% of them singletons. The sequenced sample consisted of PBMCs or T cells enriched from blood (not recorded which). The origin of the receptors is a woman aged 45-59 years who had recovered from COVID-19.

This chain connects TRBV19 to TRBJ1-5; D uncertain. CDR1 LNHDA and CDR2 SQIVND come from the germline V gene (reference sequence). Trimming cost V 3 bases and J 5 bases, with 8 bases left between them. This CDR3 is 13 amino acids long. The CDR3 DNA is TGTGCCAGTAGTATTCGGCGGGATCAGCCCCAGCATTTT. This codes for CASSIRRDQPQHF.

V gene TRBV28 combines with J gene TRBJ1-5, with D maybe TRBD1 (5 bases). The germline V gene has CDR1 MDHEN and CDR2 SYDVKM. Trimming took off 2 bases at V and 2 bases at J, with 10 bases between the two ends. CDR3 length: 15 residues. CDR3 sequence reads: CASSLGSGGNQPQHF. The CDR3 coding sequence is TGTGCCAGCAGTTTAGGATCGGGGGGCAATCAGCCCCAGCATTTT.

This chain links TRBV19 with TRBJ2-3; tentatively, D is TRBD1 (6 bases). This CDR3 comprises 13 residues. Trimming cost V 7 bases and J 9 bases, with 17 bases left between them. Germline V gives CDR1 LNHDA, CDR2 SQIVND (reference sequence). The CDR3 nucleotides read TGTGCCAGTAAACTCAGAGGGGGAGAGACGCAGTATTTT. Protein: CASKLRGGETQYF. The whole variable domain, remainder taken from reference TRBV19 and TRBJ2-3, is DGGITQSPKYLFRKEGQNVTLSCEQNLNHDAMYWYRQDPGQGLRLIYYSQIVNDFQKGDIAEGYSVSREKKESFPLTVTSAQKNPTAFYLCASKLRGGETQYFGPGTRLTVL.

CDR3 sequence: CASSLRPYRQHSYGYTF. The CDR3 DNA follows: TGTGCCAGCAGTCTCCGCCCGTATCGACAGCATTCCTATGGCTACACCTTC. The chain employs TRBV28 and TRBJ1-2, with D perhaps matching TRBD1 (5 bases). V gave up 5 bases and J gave up 4 bases, with 23 bases separating them. The germline gives CDR1 MDHEN, CDR2 SYDVKM. This CDR3 has 17 residues.

The gene calls are TRBV7-9 and TRBJ2-5; possibly TRBD2 for D (6 bases). Deletions cut 5 bases from V and 4 bases from J, with 14 bases between. Germline CDR1 and CDR2: SEHNR and FQNEAQ (reference sequence). The CDR3 totals 14 residues. Written as DNA, the CDR3 is TGTGCCAGCAGCCAACCGGGACTCATAGAGACCCAGTACTTC. Its translation is CASSQPGLIETQYF.

This sequence joins TRBV5-1 and TRBJ2-7; TRBD2 aligns across 10 bases. Trimming at V came to 4 bases and at J to 4 bases, leaving 8 bases not matched to a gene. This CDR3 has 15 residues. CDR1 is SGHRS, CDR2 YFSETQ, per germline. The CDR3 nucleotides are TGCGCCAGCAGCCTCGCCGGGACTAGCGAGTACGAGCAGTACTTC. This sequence encodes CASSLAGTSEYEQYF.

The rearrangement links TRBV3-1 (or the pseudogene TRBV3-2) to TRBJ2-1; TRBD2 matches 12 bases. This CDR3 comprises 16 residues. CDR1 and CDR2 from the germline V gene are LGHDT and YNNKEL (reference sequence). Trimming cost V 4 bases and J 8 bases; bases outside gene matches: 9. The CDR3, as DNA: TGTGCCAGCAGCCTCAGGACTAGCGGGATTGGGGATGAGCAGTTCTTC. Translated, it gives CASSLRTSGIGDEQFF.

The chain has TRBV4-1 and TRBJ2-7, with 9 bases fitting TRBD2. Germline V gives CDR1 MGHRA, CDR2 YSYEKL. With V trimmed by 0 bases and J by 3 bases, 6 bases remained unmatched. There are 16 residues in the CDR3. The CDR3 sequence is CASSQEAGLAFYEQYF. Written as DNA, the CDR3 is TGCGCCAGCAGCCAAGAGGCGGGACTAGCATTCTACGAGCAGTACTTC.

The table lists this clone with a count of one. The V call is TRBV11-2, the J call TRBJ1-1; no definite D call. This CDR3 is 13 amino acids long. Germline V gene lookup returns CDR1 SGHAT and CDR2 FQNNGV. V was shortened by 4 bases and J by 7 bases, with 13 bases between the two germline ends. The CDR3 DNA reads TGTGCCAGCAGCTCGGGGAGAATAGTTGAAGCTTTCTTT. As protein: CASSSGRIVEAFF.

V gene TRBV9 combines with J gene TRBJ1-4, with D tentatively TRBD1 (5 bases). The CDR3 loop spans 15 amino acids. The germline V and J ends were trimmed by 3 bases and 0 bases, with 9 bases remaining between them. In germline, CDR1 is SGDLS, CDR2 YYNGEE. CDR3 sequence reads: CASSEGGATNEKLFF. The CDR3 bases are TGTGCCAGCAGCGAAGGAGGGGCAACTAATGAAAAACTGTTTTTT.

The genes are TRBV27 and TRBJ2-3; D gene uncertain. Per germline, CDR1 MNHEY and CDR2 SMNVEV (reference sequence). Trimming took off 2 bases at V and 5 bases at J, with 5 bases between the two ends. The CDR3 runs to 12 residues. The CDR3 reads CASSLIRDTQYF. The DNA of the CDR3 is TGTGCCAGCAGTTTAATCCGAGATACGCAGTATTTT.

The chain carries TRBV6-5 and TRBJ1-2, with 7 bases lining up with TRBD1. Germline CDR1 is MNHEY and CDR2 is SVGAGI. The CDR3 sequence is 14 residues long. Losses at the gene ends were 5 bases for V and 0 bases for J; bases not matched to a gene: 3. CDR3 residues: CASSPGTANYGYTF. In DNA form, the CDR3 reads TGTGCCAGCAGTCCCGGGACAGCTAACTATGGCTACACCTTC.

This chain uses TRBV27 with TRBJ2-1, with 11 bases identical to TRBD2. The CDR3 is 16 residues long. From germline, CDR1 is MNHEY and CDR2 SMNVEV (reference sequence). The V segment lost 3 bases and the J segment 7 bases; nucleotides outside the gene matches: 8. The CDR3 DNA reads TGTGCCAGCAGTTTGAATAGCGGGAGGGCCGGGAATGAGCAGTTCTTC. As protein: CASSLNSGRAGNEQFF.

The V gene is TRBV5-6, the J gene TRBJ1-2, with a tentative D call TRBD1 (6 bases). CDR1 and CDR2 (germline): SGHDT, YYEEEE. The V gene lost 7 bases and the J gene lost 7 bases, with 17 bases spanning the gap. The CDR3 spans 13 residues. The CDR3 here is CASGSRGGGGYTF. DNA for the CDR3: TGTGCCAGCGGATCCCGCGGGGGCGGTGGCTACACCTTC.

The V and J genes are TRBV18 and TRBJ2-5; no clear D gene. This CDR3 spans 11 amino acids. Trimming cost V 5 bases and J 2 bases, with 3 bases left between them. Germline V gene lookup returns CDR1 KGHSH and CDR2 LQKENI. CDR3 in amino acids: CASSSQETQYF. The CDR3 region has the DNA TGTGCCAGCTCATCTCAAGAGACCCAGTACTTC.

This chain joins TRBV6-5 and TRBJ1-5; 10 bases are shared with TRBD1. In germline, CDR1 is MNHEY, CDR2 SVGAGI. The ends lost 2 bases at V and 2 bases at J; junction bases unmatched: 0. This CDR3 region has 15 residues. The CDR3 region has the DNA TGTGCCAGCAGTTACGGGACAGGGGGCAATCAGCCCCAGCATTTT. It codes for CASSYGTGGNQPQHF.

The CDR3 is CASSYTGDQPQHF. The DNA of the CDR3 is TGTGCCAGCAGTTATACAGGGGATCAGCCCCAGCATTTT. This chain uses TRBV6-5 with TRBJ1-5; 7 bases align to TRBD1. Trimming cost V 3 bases and J 5 bases; bases outside gene matches: 1. The germline V gene encodes CDR1 MNHEY and CDR2 SVGAGI. The CDR3 spans 13 residues.

The chain recombines TRBV7-9 with TRBJ1-2; no clear D gene. CDR1 is SEHNR, CDR2 FQNEAQ, per germline (reference sequence). CDR3 length: 12 amino acids. Trimming stripped 11 bases from V and 3 bases from J, with 13 bases between. In DNA, the CDR3 is TGTGCCCTAGACGCGGTTTACTATGGCTACACCTTC. This sequence encodes CALDAVYYGYTF.

The V call is TRBV10-3, the J call TRBJ1-3; 8 bases match TRBD1. The CDR3 spans 13 residues. Per germline, CDR1 ENHRY and CDR2 SYGVKD. The V and J ends lost 6 bases and 6 bases, in that order; junction bases with no gene match: 4. CDR3 protein: CAISPTGANTIYF. Here the CDR3 DNA reads TGTGCCATCAGCCCGACAGGGGCAAACACCATATATTTT.

This chain links TRBV3-1 (or the pseudogene TRBV3-2) with TRBJ2-5; a weak D match, TRBD1 (5 bases). The germline V gene encodes CDR1 LGHDT and CDR2 YNNKEL (reference sequence). The CDR3 covers 16 residues. The V and J ends lost 0 bases and 7 bases respectively, with 18 bases between them. CDR3 in amino acids: CASSQDDPGPQGTQYF. The CDR3 DNA sequence: TGTGCCAGCAGCCAAGACGATCCAGGGCCCCAGGGGACCCAGTACTTC.

This chain links TRBV18 with TRBJ2-3; no reliable D call. Trimming removed 2 bases at V and 0 bases at J, with 18 bases between. Germline lookup yields CDR1 KGHSH and CDR2 LQKENI. This CDR3 contains 18 residues. The CDR3, as DNA: TGTGCCAGCTCACCAACTCCTCCAGTCCAGCGAAGCACAGATACGCAGTATTTT. It encodes CASSPTPPVQRSTDTQYF.